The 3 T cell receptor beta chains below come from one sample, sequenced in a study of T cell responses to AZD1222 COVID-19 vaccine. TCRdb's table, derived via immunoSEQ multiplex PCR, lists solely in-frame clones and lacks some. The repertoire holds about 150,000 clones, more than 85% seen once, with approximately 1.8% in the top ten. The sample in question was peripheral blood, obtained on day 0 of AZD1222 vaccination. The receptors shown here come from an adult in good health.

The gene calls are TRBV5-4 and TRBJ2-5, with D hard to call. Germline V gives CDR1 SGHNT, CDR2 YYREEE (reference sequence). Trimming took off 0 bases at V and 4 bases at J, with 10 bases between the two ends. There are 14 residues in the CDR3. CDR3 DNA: TGTGCCAGCAGCTTGGCCAAAGGGCCAGAGACCCAGTACTTC. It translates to CASSLAKGPETQYF.

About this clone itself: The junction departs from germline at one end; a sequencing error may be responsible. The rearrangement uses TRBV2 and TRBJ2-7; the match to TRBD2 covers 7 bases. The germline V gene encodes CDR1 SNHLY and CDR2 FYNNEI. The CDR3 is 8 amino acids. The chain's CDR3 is CASKGLGF. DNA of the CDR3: TGTGCCAGCAAAGGACTAGGATTC.

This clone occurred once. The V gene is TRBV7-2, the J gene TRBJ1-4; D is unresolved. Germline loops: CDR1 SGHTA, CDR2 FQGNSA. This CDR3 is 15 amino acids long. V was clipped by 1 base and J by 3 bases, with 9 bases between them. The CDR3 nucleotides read TGTGCCAGCAGCTTAGGTGGAGGGCCTAATGAAAAACTGTTTTTT. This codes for CASSLGGGPNEKLFF.